This TCR beta chain was identified in a study of T-cell memory formation after mild COVID-19. The study, taken as a whole, reports: Clones contracting over day 15 to 85 were CD4/CD8 balanced, with later expanders leaning CD4+. Contracting CD4+ clones were located mainly in CM and EM, and CD8+ clones in EMRA.

TCRdb recomputed calls from the 5' RACE reads with MiXCR, one row per CDR3 protein. This sample yields about 190,000 distinct CDR3 sequences, of which around 30% are seen a single time; roughly 10% belongs to the top ten. Turning to this clonotype: Its antigen is as yet unknown.

The germline gives CDR1 MGHRA, CDR2 YSYEKL. V shed 1 base, J shed 2 bases, and the junction held 3 bases outside the gene matches. This CDR3 is 16 amino acids long. V gene TRBV4-1 combines with J gene TRBJ2-1; the match to TRBD2 covers 9 bases. The material sequenced was PBMCs or a T cell subset sorted from them (not recorded which). This clonotype was obtained from an adult woman who had mild COVID-19 (a few samples of this study predate the infection). Cell type and time point are not known. CDR3 DNA: TGCGCCAGCAGCCAAGGGGCTAGCGGGACCTACAATGAGCAGTTCTTC. Amino acid sequence: CASSQGASGTYNEQFF.